Each of the 18 T cell receptor beta chains below was sequenced from the same sample in a study of cytomegalovirus exposure and HLA in healthy donors. PCR used 60 Vbeta primers and 13 Jbeta primers. Repertoires were generated with immunoSEQ multiplex PCR, while TCRdb's copy carries only in-frame clones and drops some. The table shows under 200,000 clones, with approximately 86% occurring only once. Sequencing was done on a sample of PBMCs. Every receptor here comes from a woman in her twenties or thirties in good health and CMV-seronegative.

The chain carries TRBV6-1 and TRBJ2-7; D may be TRBD1 (5 bases). CDR1 and CDR2 from the germline V gene are MNHNS and SASEGT. The germline V and J ends were trimmed by 6 bases and 0 bases, with 12 bases remaining between them. This CDR3 comprises 14 residues. CDR3 nucleotides: TGTGCCAGCAGGATCGACGACAGCTCCTACGAGCAGTACTTC. It codes for CASRIDDSSYEQYF.

The V and J genes are TRBV12-5 and TRBJ1-2; maybe TRBD1 (5 bases). The CDR3 is made up of 11 amino acids. Germline V CDR1 and CDR2: LGHNT, FRNRAP. The CDR3: CAPGGDYGYTF. For the CDR3, the DNA is TGTGCCCCTGGGGGGGATTATGGCTACACCTTC.

The chain employs TRBV5-1 and TRBJ2-3, with D tentatively TRBD2 (5 bases). Germline values: CDR1 SGHRS, CDR2 YFSETQ. Trimming removed 0 bases at V and 1 base at J, with 9 bases between. The CDR3 has 15 residues. CDR3 in amino acids: CASSLVPAGTDTQYF. The CDR3 coding sequence is TGCGCCAGCAGCTTGGTCCCAGCGGGCACAGATACGCAGTATTTT.

This clone was counted a single time. This chain links TRBV20-1 with TRBJ2-7; 9 bases line up with TRBD1. Germline assignment: CDR1 DFQATT and CDR2 SNEGSKA (reference sequence). V was pared by 6 bases and J by 11 bases, with 5 bases of the junction left unmatched. The CDR3 runs 10 residues. This chain's CDR3 is CSARDRVEYF. The CDR3 bases are TGCAGTGCAAGGGACAGGGTGGAGTACTTC.

This clone has a single count. CDR3 amino acids: CASSSVTFSANVLTF. The CDR3 bases are TGCGCCAGCAGCTCAGTAACGTTCTCGGCCAACGTCCTGACTTTC. The chain joins TRBV5-1 to TRBJ2-6; no firm D call. The CDR3 contains 15 residues. V was pared by 3 bases and J by 6 bases, with 13 bases between. CDR1 is SGHRS, CDR2 YFSETQ, per germline.

This chain connects TRBV30 to TRBJ2-1; possible D gene TRBD2, 5 bases. The CDR3 sequence is 16 residues long. The germline CDR1 and CDR2 sequences are GTSNPN and SVGIG (reference sequence). Between the trimmed V and J ends, which lost 0 bases and 1 base, there was a span of 13 bases. The DNA for the CDR3 is TGTGCCTGGAGTGTAATGGAGGCTTCTTCCTACAATGAGCAGTTCTTC. Its protein is CAWSVMEASSYNEQFF.

This clone was observed a handful of times. J is TRBJ2-1 and V is TRBV28, with 7 bases lining up with TRBD2. Germline V lookup: CDR1 MDHEN, CDR2 SYDVKM. With V trimmed by 4 bases and J by 10 bases, 4 bases remained unmatched. The length of the CDR3 is 12 residues. The chain's CDR3 is CASSSGGKEQFF. For the CDR3, the DNA is TGTGCCAGCAGTTCGGGAGGAAAAGAGCAGTTCTTC. The complete variable domain, with remaining parts taken from reference TRBV28 and TRBJ2-1, reads DVKVTQSSRYLVKRTGEKVFLECVQDMDHENMFWYRQDPGLGLRLIYFSYDVKMKEKGDIPEGYSVSREKKERFSLILESASTNQTSMYLCASSSGGKEQFFGPGTRLTVL.

This sequence joins TRBV25-1 and TRBJ2-5; perhaps TRBD1 as D (6 bases). This CDR3 has 13 residues. V lost 6 bases, J lost 3 bases, and 11 bases lay in between. Germline V gives CDR1 MGHDK, CDR2 SYGVNS. CDR3 sequence reads: CASSNREKETQYF. The CDR3 region has the DNA TGTGCCAGCAGCAACAGGGAAAAAGAGACCCAGTACTTC.

The rearrangement links TRBV7-3 to TRBJ2-6; the D gene is possibly TRBD1 (5 bases). The CDR3 sequence is 15 residues long. CDR1 and CDR2 (germline): SGHTA, FQGTGA. Trimming took 5 bases from V and 2 from J, leaving 10 bases between them. This chain's CDR3 is CASSKTEAGANVLTF. In nucleotides, the CDR3 is TGTGCCAGCAGCAAGACAGAAGCTGGGGCCAACGTCCTGACTTTC.

The V call is TRBV28, the J call TRBJ2-1; D remains ambiguous. The length of the CDR3 is 12 residues. V lost 6 bases and J 5 bases, leaving 8 bases between the germline ends. The germline gives CDR1 MDHEN, CDR2 SYDVKM. The CDR3 spells CASSRLDNEQFF. DNA for the CDR3: TGTGCCAGCAGCCGACTCGACAATGAGCAGTTCTTC.

For the CDR3, the DNA is TGCGCCAGCAGGGTTAGGGGCCAAGAGACCCAGTACTTC. The encoded protein is CASRVRGQETQYF. This rearrangement joins TRBV5-1 to TRBJ2-5; D is possibly TRBD1 (5 bases). Trimming stripped 5 bases from V and 1 base from J, with 9 bases between. The CDR3 length is 13 residues. CDR1 and CDR2 from the germline V gene are SGHRS and YFSETQ.

The V call is TRBV6-6, the J call TRBJ2-7, with TRBD2 identical over 8 bases. CDR3 length: 14 amino acids. V shed 0 bases and J 6 bases; nucleotides not matched to a gene: 4. Germline CDR1 reads MNHNY; CDR2 reads SVGAGI (reference sequence). The CDR3 loop is CASSYSAAGGEQYF. The CDR3 region has the DNA TGTGCCAGCAGTTACTCGGCCGCGGGAGGCGAGCAGTACTTC.

The gene calls are TRBV5-1 and TRBJ2-1; 7 bases line up with TRBD1. J gave up 1 base and V 4 bases, and 14 bases lay outside the gene matches. Germline V gives CDR1 SGHRS, CDR2 YFSETQ. This CDR3 comprises 18 residues. CDR3 region: CASSAEGSSRGSYNEQFF. For the CDR3, the DNA is TGCGCCAGCAGCGCCGAGGGCTCCTCCAGGGGGTCCTACAATGAGCAGTTCTTC. Filled out from reference TRBV5-1 and TRBJ2-1, the complete variable domain reads KAGVTQTPRYLIKTRGQQVTLSCSPISGHRSVSWYQQTPGQGLQFLFEYFSETQRNKGNFPGRFSGRQFSNSRSEMNVSTLELGDSALYLCASSAEGSSRGSYNEQFFGPGTRLTVL.

The J gene is TRBJ2-7, the V gene TRBV29-1; 10 bases map to TRBD1. CDR1 is SQVTM and CDR2 is ANQGSEA in the germline V gene. The CDR3 covers 13 residues. Losses at the gene ends were 5 bases for V and 5 bases for J; bases not matched to a gene: 6. The CDR3 nucleotides are TGCAGCGTTAGTGGGACAGGGGTGGACGAGCAGTACTTC. Amino acids: CSVSGTGVDEQYF.

This sequence joins TRBV11-1 and TRBJ2-3; 7 bases are a match to TRBD1. CDR3 length equals 12 residues. V lost 4 bases and J lost 7; bases outside the gene matches: 2. CDR1 is SGHAT, CDR2 FQDESV, per germline (reference sequence). DNA for the CDR3: TGTGCCAGCAGCTCACAGGGGCATACGCAGTATTTT. Translating it yields CASSSQGHTQYF.

The rearrangement links TRBV10-3 to TRBJ2-7, with D hard to call. Looked up from germline, CDR1 is ENHRY and CDR2 is SYGVKD. CDR3 length: 12 residues. The ends were cut back, 2 bases at V and 6 bases at J, with 8 bases in the middle. This CDR3 is CAISEPPSEQYF. In DNA, the CDR3 is TGTGCCATCAGTGAGCCCCCCTCCGAGCAGTACTTC.

This chain uses TRBV19 with TRBJ2-5; 9 positions agree with TRBD1. Trimming took 1 base from V and 4 from J; bases not matched to a gene: 4. This CDR3 has 15 amino acids. CDR1 is LNHDA and CDR2 is SQIVND in the germline V gene (reference sequence). The CDR3 DNA reads as TGTGCCAGTAGTATAGGCAACAGGGGGCGAGAGACCCAGTACTTC. Translating gives CASSIGNRGRETQYF.

The gene calls are TRBV27 and TRBJ2-7, with 8 bases fitting TRBD1. The germline gives CDR1 MNHEY, CDR2 SMNVEV (reference sequence). The trim removed 7 bases at V and 4 bases at J, leaving 12 bases unmatched. The CDR3 is made up of 15 amino acids. The CDR3: CASTPYGTGLYEQYF. The CDR3 DNA reads TGTGCCAGCACCCCTTACGGGACAGGCCTATACGAGCAGTACTTC.